Given below is one T cell receptor (beta chain) in context. Its antigen is not yet known. Per-base qualities were not stored, and no clone one base away is much larger. As encoded in the germline V gene, CDR1 is SGHRS while CDR2 is YFSETQ. Trimming removed 4 bases from V and 3 bases from J; the gene matches leave 6 bases unexplained. Its CDR3 holds 14 amino acids, cysteine through phenylalanine. Only the CDR3 DNA stays, 42 bases, in frame from base 1. This entry is derived from a study of shared clonotypes between healthy human individuals (dated by TCRdb to the early 2020s). Regarding the study in general: Three men and a couple of women, aged 18 to 49 years, made up the cohort. For each donor, CD4 naive and CD4 memory were each given three plates, CD8 naive was given two plates, and CD8 memory was given one plate. To estimate repertoire size and how much clonotypes are shared between individuals, the study performed deep sequencing of blood TCR repertoires from five healthy adults. Different laboratories and diverse techniques were used to prepare libraries and sequence TCR repertoires, to increase sequencing depth and limit assay-specific biases. Per donor, leukapheresis produced somewhere between about 0.94 and 8.9 billion PBMCs.

The full study reports these points: Compared with non-shared clonotypes, clonotypes shared by all four sorted-subset donors had higher generation probabilities. Only blood was sampled, and tissue TCR repertoires likely differ from those in blood. Incomplete sequencing was indicated by rarefaction of sorted-subset datasets, despite the large sequencing depth. Pairwise subsampling indicated that sequencing depth was expected to affect the degree of clonotype sharing among donors. Naive subsets generally had larger estimated clonotype richness than memory subsets did. The genetic and exposure-history diversity represented was limited by the small number of donors. When four donors were compared, the shared fraction of clonotypes was about 5.2% for naive CD4, 3.5% to 4% for naive CD8, 2% to 2.5% for memory CD4, and less than 0.5% for memory CD8.

Using the deep immunoSEQ assay, TCR CDR3 regions were amplified from genomic DNA by multiplex PCR. Extracted genomic DNA from each cell subset was spread evenly across all wells of several immunoSEQ 96-well plates, with each plate serving as a replicate. For sorted subsets, around 200 ng genomic DNA, equal to tens of thousands of T cell genomes, was loaded into each replicate PCR. Purified libraries were measured with a Qubit 3.0 fluorometer, size-checked on a Bioanalyzer 2100, and measured again with the KAPA Library Quantification kit. Every immunoSEQ 96-well plate was sequenced on a dedicated single-read 150-cycle Illumina NextSeq 550 flow cell. The study's own analysis went as follows. Because the immunoSEQ output held only junctional sequences and lacked quality scores, the filtering could not match the filtering applied to full-length reads. Sequences were annotated with PyIR, a Python wrapper for IgBLAST v1.9, using IMGT germline references to assign V/J genes and CDR3. Reads were filtered out if the reads had weak V/J assignments (E-value above 1e-6), no CDR3, stop codons, out-of-frame junctions, or ambiguous translated residues. V3J clonotypes were defined by identical inferred V gene, J gene, and CDR3 amino acid sequence. To compute the percentage overlap between repertoires, the number of shared unique clonotypes was divided by the size of the smaller repertoire. Three approaches were used to assess repertoire richness: RTK rarefaction, the Chao1 estimator, and Recon v2.1 estimates of unobserved clonotypes. OLGA was used to compute generation probabilities for all TCRbeta clonotypes that the gDNA method yielded from several donors. TCRdb stores this immuneACCESS table with in-frame sequences only. Part of the clones is absent; in the studies checked, under half of the shortfall reflects unresolved V genes, and no reason is known for the rest. V and J calls and clone size are given by that table; D and trimming were obtained from the DNA. The sample table contains roughly 1 million clones; only one count was recorded for 70% to 80% of them. The ten largest clones capture approximately 1.5% of the sample.

Healthy HIV-negative adults with no recently reported acute infections or vaccinations were included as donors. Only Caucasian adults living in Nashville, Tennessee, USA were represented among the donors. CD4+ T cells were enriched by magnetic negative selection, after which naive cells were positively selected on CD45RA and the negative fraction was taken as the memory subset. After blood collection by leukapheresis, PBMCs were isolated using Ficoll-Histopaque density gradient centrifugation and then cryopreserved in the vapor phase of liquid nitrogen. Analytical flow cytometry was used to check the purity and quantity of each magnetically sorted T cell population. Genomic DNA was isolated from every sorted fraction and measured by UV absorbance on a Nanodrop 2000c.

In this chain, TRBV5-1 is recombined with TRBJ2-7; 8 central bases correspond to TRBD1. This TCR was recovered from a man aged 18 to 29 in good health. The source material was memory CD4+ T cells sorted from blood. Reading the label with the study, this specimen's cell subset or site is: CD45RA-negative fraction. DNA sequence: TGCGCCAGCAGCCCCGGACAGGGATACTACGAGCAGTACTTC. This is translated as CASSPGQGYYEQYF.